This TCR beta chain is drawn from a study of circulating and synovial CD4+ cells in juvenile arthritis. Germline-derived CDR1 and CDR2 are LGHNA and YNFKEQ. V was pared by 1 base and J by 1 base, with 7 bases between. The CDR3 spans 14 residues. The study's findings and limits: These repertoires were less diverse than bulk blood CD4 repertoires. CPL and bulk CD4 samples differed at least tenfold in T cell genomes.

The method was immunoSEQ multiplex PCR; TCRdb's version includes in-frame clones alone and lacks a portion of them. The sample contains 2,500 to 3,000 clones, 88% of which appear only once. Turning to this clone: Its antigen is still unknown.

Sequencing was done on a sample of HLA-DR+ CD4+ T cells from blood. Subset reported: circulating pathogenic-like lymphocytes, sorted as HLA-DR+CD14-CD3+CD4+CD25low/- blood T cells. The chain uses TRBV4-2 and TRBJ1-1; D uncertain. The receptor's source is a human donor with juvenile idiopathic arthritis. This chain's CDR3 is CASSQGLSNTEAFF. DNA of the CDR3: TGTGCCAGCAGCCAAGGACTTTCGAACACTGAAGCTTTCTTT.